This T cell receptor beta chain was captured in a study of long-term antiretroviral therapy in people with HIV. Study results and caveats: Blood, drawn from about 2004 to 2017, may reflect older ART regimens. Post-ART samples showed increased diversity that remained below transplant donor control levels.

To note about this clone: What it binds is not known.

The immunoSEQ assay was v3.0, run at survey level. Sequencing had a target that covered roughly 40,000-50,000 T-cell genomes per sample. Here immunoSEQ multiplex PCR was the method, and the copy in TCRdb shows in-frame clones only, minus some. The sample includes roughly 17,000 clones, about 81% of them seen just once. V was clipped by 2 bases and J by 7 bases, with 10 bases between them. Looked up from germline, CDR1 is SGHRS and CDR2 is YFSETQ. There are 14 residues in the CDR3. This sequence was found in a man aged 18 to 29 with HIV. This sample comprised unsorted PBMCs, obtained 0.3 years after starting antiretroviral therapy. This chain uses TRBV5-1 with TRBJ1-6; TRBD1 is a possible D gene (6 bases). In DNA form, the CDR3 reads TGCGCCAGCAGCTTTTCAGGGGAGAATTCACCCCTCCACTTT. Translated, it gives CASSFSGENSPLHF.